A selection of T cell receptor beta chains follows, all from one sample in a study of blood T cell repertoires in COVID-19. The assay was immunoSEQ multiplex PCR, and TCRdb's table has in-frame clones only and misses some. The sample holds some 340,000 clones, 85% seen once. Material: peripheral blood. The receptor set was obtained from a woman under 30 with acute or convalescent COVID-19. The CDR3 runs from the conserved cysteine through the conserved F or W. The order of the fields is clone size, D gene, V gene, J gene, CDR3 protein, CDR3 DNA. A D gene is named only where the DNA matches it firmly. Clone size, where shown, is once, few, many, or a class for clones that have expanded.

abundance: NA; d_gene: TRBD2; v_gene: TRBV6-5; j_gene: TRBJ2-7; CDR3aa: CASTSGRYYEQYF; CDR3nt: TGTGCCAGCACTAGCGGACGGTACTACGAGCAGTACTTC
abundance: NA; d_gene: NA; v_gene: TRBV15; j_gene: TRBJ1-1; CDR3aa: CATSRDLRVYNTEAFF; CDR3nt: TGTGCCACCAGCAGAGATCTGCGGGTTTACAACACTGAAGCTTTCTTT
abundance: NA; d_gene: NA; v_gene: TRBV28; j_gene: TRBJ1-3; CDR3aa: CASSFRGLTGNTIYF; CDR3nt: TGTGCCAGCAGTTTCAGAGGGTTGACTGGAAACACCATATATTTT
abundance: NA; d_gene: NA; v_gene: TRBV6-5; j_gene: TRBJ1-2; CDR3aa: CASTSDDGNYGYTF; CDR3nt: TGTGCCAGCACCAGCGATGATGGCAATTATGGCTACACCTTC
abundance: NA; d_gene: TRBD2; v_gene: TRBV24-1; j_gene: TRBJ2-2; CDR3aa: CATSDPGLAGGSATGELFF; CDR3nt: TGTGCCACCAGTGACCCGGGACTAGCGGGAGGGTCGGCCACCGGGGAGCTGTTTTTT
abundance: NA; d_gene: NA; v_gene: TRBV27; j_gene: TRBJ1-1; CDR3aa: CASSPSRSSNTEAFF; CDR3nt: TGTGCCAGCAGTCCCTCCCGGAGTTCCAACACTGAAGCTTTCTTT
abundance: NA; d_gene: NA; v_gene: TRBV6-4; j_gene: TRBJ1-1; CDR3aa: CASSDSAGVTEAFF; CDR3nt: TGTGCCAGCAGTGACTCGGCAGGGGTCACTGAAGCTTTCTTT
abundance: once; d_gene: NA; v_gene: TRBV5-6; j_gene: TRBJ1-1; CDR3aa: CASSPGWGGNTEAFF; CDR3nt: TGTGCCAGCAGCCCGGGATGGGGGGGAAACACTGAAGCTTTCTTT
abundance: once; d_gene: NA; v_gene: TRBV5-8; j_gene: TRBJ1-1; CDR3aa: CASSLEVRFGQGTGTEAFF; CDR3nt: TGTGCCAGCAGCTTGGAGGTCAGGTTCGGGCAGGGAACGGGCACTGAAGCTTTCTTT
abundance: NA; d_gene: TRBD1; v_gene: TRBV5-6; j_gene: TRBJ1-4; CDR3aa: CASSGGQDSEEKLFF; CDR3nt: TGTGCCAGCAGCGGGGGACAGGACAGTGAGGAAAAACTGTTTTTT
abundance: NA; d_gene: NA; v_gene: TRBV28; j_gene: TRBJ2-2; CDR3aa: CASSDAYSNTGELFF; CDR3nt: TGTGCCAGCAGTGATGCCTATTCAAACACCGGGGAGCTGTTTTTT
abundance: NA; d_gene: TRBD1; v_gene: TRBV6-5; j_gene: TRBJ1-6; CDR3aa: CASRRGRLNSPLHF; CDR3nt: TGTGCCAGCCGGAGGGGGCGGTTAAATTCACCCCTCCACTTT
abundance: NA; d_gene: NA; v_gene: TRBV29-1; j_gene: TRBJ1-1; CDR3aa: CSVDSQVRDRAFF; CDR3nt: TGCAGCGTTGATTCCCAAGTACGGGATCGGGCTTTCTTT
abundance: NA; d_gene: TRBD2; v_gene: TRBV5-1; j_gene: TRBJ2-7; CDR3aa: CASSLLAGDSHEQYF; CDR3nt: TGCGCCAGCAGCCTGCTAGCGGGAGATTCCCACGAGCAGTACTTC
abundance: few; d_gene: TRBD1; v_gene: TRBV7-7; j_gene: TRBJ2-5; CDR3aa: CASSYGQGGETQYF; CDR3nt: TGTGCCAGCAGCTATGGACAGGGTGGAGAGACCCAGTACTTC
abundance: NA; d_gene: NA; v_gene: TRBV5-1; j_gene: TRBJ1-1; CDR3aa: CASRGTGLNTEAFF; CDR3nt: TGCGCCAGCAGAGGAACAGGCCTGAACACTGAAGCTTTCTTT
abundance: NA; d_gene: NA; v_gene: TRBV7-9; j_gene: TRBJ2-2; CDR3aa: CASSLASSGELFF; CDR3nt: TGTGCCAGCAGCTTAGCATCGTCCGGGGAGCTGTTTTTT
abundance: NA; d_gene: NA; v_gene: TRBV3-1/TRBV3-2; j_gene: TRBJ1-2; CDR3aa: CASSQDSTVYGYTF; CDR3nt: TGTGCCAGCAGCCAAGATTCGACAGTCTATGGCTACACCTTC
abundance: NA; d_gene: NA; v_gene: TRBV29-1; j_gene: TRBJ2-3; CDR3aa: CSGPLGDTQYF; CDR3nt: TGCAGCGGACCTCTCGGGGATACGCAGTATTTT
abundance: NA; d_gene: TRBD2; v_gene: TRBV24-1; j_gene: TRBJ2-7; CDR3aa: CATSGAGFPYEQYF; CDR3nt: TGTGCCACCAGTGGAGCGGGGTTCCCCTACGAGCAGTACTTC
abundance: NA; d_gene: TRBD1; v_gene: TRBV18; j_gene: TRBJ1-6; CDR3aa: CASSPLRQGFYNSPLHF; CDR3nt: TGTGCCAGCTCACCCCTCCGACAGGGGTTTTATAATTCACCCCTCCACTTT
abundance: once; d_gene: TRBD1; v_gene: TRBV7-3; j_gene: TRBJ1-1; CDR3aa: CASSESGTGRGEAFF; CDR3nt: TGTGCCAGCAGCGAATCCGGGACAGGGCGCGGTGAAGCTTTCTTT
abundance: NA; d_gene: NA; v_gene: TRBV3-1/TRBV3-2; j_gene: TRBJ2-1; CDR3aa: CASSQDAGASYNEQFF; CDR3nt: TGTGCCAGCAGCCAAGATGCGGGGGCATCATACAATGAGCAGTTCTTC
abundance: few; d_gene: NA; v_gene: TRBV7-3; j_gene: TRBJ1-6; CDR3aa: CASSLTTGKDSPLHF; CDR3nt: TGTGCCAGCAGCTTAACTACAGGGAAGGATTCACCCCTCCACTTT
abundance: NA; d_gene: TRBD2; v_gene: TRBV5-4; j_gene: TRBJ2-7; CDR3aa: CASSLGLAGGGEEQYF; CDR3nt: TGTGCCAGCAGCTTGGGTCTAGCGGGAGGGGGGGAGGAGCAGTACTTC
abundance: NA; d_gene: NA; v_gene: TRBV25-1; j_gene: TRBJ2-6; CDR3aa: CASSEGGRTGANVLTF; CDR3nt: TGTGCCAGCAGTGAAGGGGGGAGAACTGGGGCCAACGTCCTGACTTTC
abundance: NA; d_gene: NA; v_gene: TRBV9; j_gene: TRBJ2-3; CDR3aa: CASSANEDTQYF; CDR3nt: TGTGCCAGCAGCGCGAATGAGGATACGCAGTATTTT
abundance: NA; d_gene: TRBD2; v_gene: TRBV27; j_gene: TRBJ2-1; CDR3aa: CASSFFREGIESNEQFF; CDR3nt: TGTGCCAGCAGTTTTTTCCGGGAGGGAATCGAGAGCAATGAGCAGTTCTTC
abundance: NA; d_gene: NA; v_gene: TRBV6-4; j_gene: TRBJ1-6; CDR3aa: CASTYPRTVSVSSYNSPLHF; CDR3nt: TGTGCCAGCACCTACCCAAGGACAGTTTCTGTGTCGTCCTATAATTCACCCCTCCACTTT
abundance: NA; d_gene: TRBD2; v_gene: TRBV5-1; j_gene: TRBJ2-1; CDR3aa: CASSYSSGRRAFNEQFF; CDR3nt: TGCGCCAGCAGCTATTCTAGCGGGCGAAGAGCATTCAATGAGCAGTTCTTC
abundance: once; d_gene: NA; v_gene: TRBV7-2; j_gene: TRBJ2-2; CDR3aa: CASSPRPPGLRFRAGELFF; CDR3nt: TGTGCCAGCAGCCCCAGGCCCCCGGGACTTCGGTTTAGGGCCGGGGAGCTGTTTTTT
abundance: NA; d_gene: TRBD2; v_gene: TRBV3-1/TRBV3-2; j_gene: TRBJ2-3; CDR3aa: CASSQMTSGTGDTQYF; CDR3nt: TGTGCCAGCAGCCAAATGACTAGCGGGACGGGAGATACGCAGTATTTT
abundance: NA; d_gene: TRBD1; v_gene: TRBV24-1; j_gene: TRBJ2-2; CDR3aa: CATSDSGQGATGELFF; CDR3nt: TGTGCCACCAGTGACTCGGGGCAGGGGGCGACCGGGGAGCTGTTTTTT
abundance: NA; d_gene: TRBD2; v_gene: TRBV5-4; j_gene: TRBJ2-7; CDR3aa: CASSYLGLAGEQYF; CDR3nt: TGTGCCAGCAGCTACCTGGGACTAGCCGGTGAGCAGTACTTC
abundance: NA; d_gene: NA; v_gene: TRBV28; j_gene: TRBJ2-1; CDR3aa: CASSSTRLVGEQFF; CDR3nt: TGTGCCAGCAGTTCAACTCGACTAGTAGGTGAGCAGTTCTTC
abundance: NA; d_gene: TRBD1; v_gene: TRBV28; j_gene: TRBJ1-2; CDR3aa: CASSSTGESYGYTF; CDR3nt: TGTGCCAGCAGTTCTACAGGGGAATCCTATGGCTACACCTTC
abundance: NA; d_gene: NA; v_gene: TRBV2; j_gene: TRBJ2-7; CDR3aa: CASSVQMAYEQYF; CDR3nt: TGTGCCAGCAGTGTTCAGATGGCCTACGAGCAGTACTTC
abundance: NA; d_gene: NA; v_gene: TRBV4-1; j_gene: TRBJ1-1; CDR3aa: CASSRPFGWGNDTEAFF; CDR3nt: TGCGCCAGCAGCCGTCCGTTTGGTTGGGGCAACGACACTGAAGCTTTCTTT
abundance: NA; d_gene: TRBD2; v_gene: TRBV7-2; j_gene: TRBJ2-7; CDR3aa: CASSFPPGAGDYEQYF; CDR3nt: TGTGCCAGCAGCTTCCCCCCTGGAGCGGGGGATTACGAGCAGTACTTC
abundance: NA; d_gene: TRBD1; v_gene: TRBV25-1; j_gene: TRBJ1-6; CDR3aa: CASTNAGTGRSPLHF; CDR3nt: TGTGCCAGCACGAACGCAGGGACAGGCCGTTCACCCCTCCACTTT
abundance: NA; d_gene: NA; v_gene: TRBV5-1; j_gene: TRBJ1-3; CDR3aa: CASSLSPRTSGNTIYF; CDR3nt: TGCGCCAGCAGCTTGTCCCCCAGAACCTCTGGAAACACCATATATTTT
abundance: NA; d_gene: TRBD2; v_gene: TRBV3-1/TRBV3-2; j_gene: TRBJ2-1; CDR3aa: CASSQNLAGGQFF; CDR3nt: TGTGCCAGCAGCCAAAACCTAGCGGGAGGGCAGTTCTTC
abundance: NA; d_gene: NA; v_gene: TRBV18; j_gene: TRBJ1-2; CDR3aa: CASSRTGRDGAYGYTF; CDR3nt: TGTGCCAGCTCTCGAACGGGCAGGGATGGGGCCTATGGCTACACCTTC
abundance: few; d_gene: TRBD2; v_gene: TRBV7-3; j_gene: TRBJ2-3; CDR3aa: CASSSNSGRAADTQYF; CDR3nt: TGTGCCAGCAGCTCCAATAGCGGGAGGGCCGCAGATACGCAGTATTTT
abundance: NA; d_gene: NA; v_gene: TRBV29-1; j_gene: TRBJ2-7; CDR3aa: CSVERDTTSYEQYF; CDR3nt: TGCAGCGTTGAAAGGGACACTACCTCCTACGAGCAGTACTTC
abundance: NA; d_gene: NA; v_gene: TRBV7-3; j_gene: TRBJ1-6; CDR3aa: CASSLMGQNSPLHF; CDR3nt: TGTGCCAGCAGCTTAATGGGACAAAATTCACCCCTCCACTTT
abundance: NA; d_gene: TRBD1; v_gene: TRBV6-1; j_gene: TRBJ1-1; CDR3aa: CASSEEDRELVWNTEAFF; CDR3nt: TGTGCCAGCAGTGAAGAGGACAGGGAGTTAGTATGGAACACTGAAGCTTTCTTT
abundance: NA; d_gene: NA; v_gene: TRBV12-3/TRBV12-4; j_gene: TRBJ1-1; CDR3aa: CASSRMRGTEAFF; CDR3nt: TGTGCCAGCAGTAGGATGAGAGGCACTGAAGCTTTCTTT
abundance: NA; d_gene: NA; v_gene: TRBV7-3; j_gene: TRBJ2-1; CDR3aa: CASSTSAYNEQFF; CDR3nt: TGTGCCAGCAGTACCTCAGCCTACAATGAGCAGTTCTTC
abundance: NA; d_gene: NA; v_gene: TRBV5-1; j_gene: TRBJ2-3; CDR3aa: CASSSGTPGDTQYF; CDR3nt: TGCGCCAGCAGCTCCGGGACTCCCGGCGATACGCAGTATTTT
abundance: NA; d_gene: NA; v_gene: TRBV7-9; j_gene: TRBJ1-5; CDR3aa: CASSPGTLNQPQHF; CDR3nt: TGTGCCAGCAGCCCCGGGACACTCAATCAGCCCCAGCATTTT
abundance: NA; d_gene: NA; v_gene: TRBV19; j_gene: TRBJ2-3; CDR3aa: CASTQGPLSGTDTQYF; CDR3nt: TGTGCCAGTACCCAGGGGCCGCTCTCGGGCACAGATACGCAGTATTTT
abundance: NA; d_gene: NA; v_gene: TRBV2; j_gene: TRBJ2-7; CDR3aa: CASSDRQGTNYEQYF; CDR3nt: TGTGCCAGCAGTGATAGGCAGGGGACTAACTACGAGCAGTACTTC
abundance: NA; d_gene: TRBD1; v_gene: TRBV5-1; j_gene: TRBJ2-7; CDR3aa: CASSFNAGQGIDEQYF; CDR3nt: TGCGCCAGCAGTTTCAACGCGGGACAGGGTATCGACGAGCAGTACTTC